The clone carrying this T cell receptor (beta chain) was found a few times. The authors ran a second PCR of 7 to 11 cycles using a sample-barcoded 5' primer and a J-beta primer mix. TCRdb analysed the 5' RACE reads with MiXCR anew, one entry per CDR3 protein. The sample has roughly 2 million distinct CDR3 sequences, about 50% seen once. The entry originates in a study of blood T cells in healthy people across ages. V dropped 6 bases and J dropped 3 bases, with 23 bases sitting between them. Germline V gene sequence: CDR1 DFQATT, CDR2 SNEGSKA (reference sequence). The CDR3 runs to 16 residues. Material: blood. The V and J genes are TRBV20-1 and TRBJ1-2; perhaps TRBD1 as D (6 bases). The sequence was collected from a woman between 40 and 50 years old in good health. The CDR3 nucleotides read TGCAGTGCCACCCCTAACTTAGGGGAGGGGGACTATGGCTACACCTTC. Residues: CSATPNLGEGDYGYTF.